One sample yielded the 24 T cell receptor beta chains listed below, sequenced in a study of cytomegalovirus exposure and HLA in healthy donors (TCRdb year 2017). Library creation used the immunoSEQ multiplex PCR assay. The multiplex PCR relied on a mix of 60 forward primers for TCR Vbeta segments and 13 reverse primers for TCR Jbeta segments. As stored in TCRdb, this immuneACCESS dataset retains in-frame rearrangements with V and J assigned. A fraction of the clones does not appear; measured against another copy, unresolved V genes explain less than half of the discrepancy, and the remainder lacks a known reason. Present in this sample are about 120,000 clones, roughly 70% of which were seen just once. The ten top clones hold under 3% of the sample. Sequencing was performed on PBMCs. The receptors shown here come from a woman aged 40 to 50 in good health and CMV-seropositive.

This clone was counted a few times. CDR3 protein: CASSQNTEAFF. CDR3 sequence (DNA): TGTGCCAGCAGCCAAAACACTGAAGCTTTCTTT. V is TRBV5-6 and J is TRBJ1-1, with D hard to call. The V end lost 4 bases, the J end lost 2 bases, and 3 bases lay between the germline ends. This CDR3 has 11 residues. Germline-derived CDR1 and CDR2 are SGHDT and YYEEEE.

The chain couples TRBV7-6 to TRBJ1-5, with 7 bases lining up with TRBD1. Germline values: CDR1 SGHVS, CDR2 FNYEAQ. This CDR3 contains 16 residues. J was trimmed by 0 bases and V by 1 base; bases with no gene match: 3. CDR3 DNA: TGTGCCAGCAGCTTAGAACAGGGGTATAGCAATCAGCCCCAGCATTTT. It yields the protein CASSLEQGYSNQPQHF.

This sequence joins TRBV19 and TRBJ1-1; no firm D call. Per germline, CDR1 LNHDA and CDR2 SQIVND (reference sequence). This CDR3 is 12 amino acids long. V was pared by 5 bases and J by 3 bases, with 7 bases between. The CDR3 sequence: CASSGRYTEAFF. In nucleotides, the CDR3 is TGTGCCAGTAGTGGTCGGTACACTGAAGCTTTCTTT. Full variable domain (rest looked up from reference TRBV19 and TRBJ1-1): DGGITQSPKYLFRKEGQNVTLSCEQNLNHDAMYWYRQDPGQGLRLIYYSQIVNDFQKGDIAEGYSVSREKKESFPLTVTSAQKNPTAFYLCASSGRYTEAFFGQGTRLTVV.

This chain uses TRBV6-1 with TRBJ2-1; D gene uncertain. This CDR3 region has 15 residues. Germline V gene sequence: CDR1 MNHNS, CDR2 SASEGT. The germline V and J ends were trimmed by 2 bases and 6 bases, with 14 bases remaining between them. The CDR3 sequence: CASSENWLAGNEQFF. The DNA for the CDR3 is TGTGCCAGCAGTGAAAATTGGTTAGCCGGCAATGAGCAGTTCTTC.

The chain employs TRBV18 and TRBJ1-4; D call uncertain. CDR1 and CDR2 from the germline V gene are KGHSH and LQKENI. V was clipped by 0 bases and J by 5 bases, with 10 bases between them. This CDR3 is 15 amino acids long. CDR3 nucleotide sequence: TGTGCCAGCTCACCACCGTCGGAGGAAAATGAAAAACTGTTTTTT. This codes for CASSPPSEENEKLFF.

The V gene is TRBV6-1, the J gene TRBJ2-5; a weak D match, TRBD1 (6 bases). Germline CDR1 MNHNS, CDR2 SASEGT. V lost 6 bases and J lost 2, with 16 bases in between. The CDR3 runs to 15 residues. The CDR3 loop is CASSDQIGGQETQYF. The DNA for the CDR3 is TGTGCCAGCAGCGACCAGATAGGGGGACAAGAGACCCAGTACTTC.

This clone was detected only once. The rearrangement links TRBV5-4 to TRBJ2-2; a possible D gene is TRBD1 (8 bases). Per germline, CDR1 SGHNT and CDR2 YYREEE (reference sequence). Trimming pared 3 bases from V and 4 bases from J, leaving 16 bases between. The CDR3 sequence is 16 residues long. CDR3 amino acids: CASSSGGQGGTGELFF. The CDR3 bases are TGTGCCAGCAGCTCGGGAGGACAGGGAGGCACCGGGGAGCTGTTTTTT.

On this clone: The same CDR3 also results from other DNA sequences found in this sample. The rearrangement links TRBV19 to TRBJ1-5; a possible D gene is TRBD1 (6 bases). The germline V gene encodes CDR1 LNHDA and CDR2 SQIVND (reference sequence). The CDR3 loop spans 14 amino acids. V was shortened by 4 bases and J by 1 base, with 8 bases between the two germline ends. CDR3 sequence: CASSTTGSNQPQHF. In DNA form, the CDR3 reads TGTGCCAGTAGTACCACAGGGAGCAATCAGCCCCAGCATTTT. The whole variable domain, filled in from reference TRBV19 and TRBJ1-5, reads DGGITQSPKYLFRKEGQNVTLSCEQNLNHDAMYWYRQDPGQGLRLIYYSQIVNDFQKGDIAEGYSVSREKKESFPLTVTSAQKNPTAFYLCASSTTGSNQPQHFGDGTRLSIL.

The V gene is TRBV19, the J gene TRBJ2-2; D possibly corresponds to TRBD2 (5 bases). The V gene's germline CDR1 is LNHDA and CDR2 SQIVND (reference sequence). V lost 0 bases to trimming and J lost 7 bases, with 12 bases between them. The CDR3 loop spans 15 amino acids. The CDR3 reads CASSIDPPGSGELFF. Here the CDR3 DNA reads TGTGCCAGTAGTATAGATCCCCCGGGGAGCGGGGAGCTGTTTTTT.

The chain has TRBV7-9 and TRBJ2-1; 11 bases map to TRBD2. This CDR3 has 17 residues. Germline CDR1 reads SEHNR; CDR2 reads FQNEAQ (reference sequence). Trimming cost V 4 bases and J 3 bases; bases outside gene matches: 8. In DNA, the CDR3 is TGTGCCAGCAGCTCAGGGACTAGCGGAAATATCTACAATGAGCAGTTCTTC. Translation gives CASSSGTSGNIYNEQFF. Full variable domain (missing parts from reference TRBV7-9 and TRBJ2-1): DTGVSQNPRHKITKRGQNVTFRCDPISEHNRLYWYRQTLGQGPEFLTYFQNEAQLEKSRLLSDRFSAERPKGSFSTLEIQRTEQGDSAMYLCASSSGTSGNIYNEQFFGPGTRLTVL.

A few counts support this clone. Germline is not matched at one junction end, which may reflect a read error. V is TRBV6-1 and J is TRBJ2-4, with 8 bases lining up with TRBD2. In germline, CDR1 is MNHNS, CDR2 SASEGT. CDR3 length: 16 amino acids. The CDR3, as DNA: TGTGCCAGCAGGGAAGGGGCTAGCGGGTCCAAAAACATTCAGTACTTC. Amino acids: CASREGASGSKNIQYF.

The CDR3 sequence is CASSLLGNTEAFF. In DNA form, the CDR3 reads TGTGCCAGCAGTTTGCTCGGGAACACTGAAGCTTTCTTT. The V call is TRBV6-5, the J call TRBJ1-1; no reliable D call. Germline V gene sequence: CDR1 MNHEY, CDR2 SVGAGI. The CDR3 spans 13 residues. V lost 4 bases, J lost 1 base, and 7 bases lay in between.

CDR3 in amino acids: CASSLLAGSSYEQYF. CDR3 DNA: TGTGCCAGCAGTTTACTCGCGGGTTCCTCCTACGAGCAGTACTTC. The V call is TRBV27, the J call TRBJ2-7; perhaps TRBD2 as D (5 bases). CDR3 length equals 15 residues. V lost 2 bases to trimming and J lost 0 bases, with 11 bases between them. From germline, CDR1 is MNHEY and CDR2 SMNVEV (reference sequence).

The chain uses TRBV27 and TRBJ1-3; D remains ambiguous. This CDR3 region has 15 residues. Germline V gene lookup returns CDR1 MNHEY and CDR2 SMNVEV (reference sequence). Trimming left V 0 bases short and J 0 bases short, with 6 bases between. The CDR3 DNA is TGTGCCAGCAGTTTATCGATGAGCTCTGGAAACACCATATATTTT. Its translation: CASSLSMSSGNTIYF.

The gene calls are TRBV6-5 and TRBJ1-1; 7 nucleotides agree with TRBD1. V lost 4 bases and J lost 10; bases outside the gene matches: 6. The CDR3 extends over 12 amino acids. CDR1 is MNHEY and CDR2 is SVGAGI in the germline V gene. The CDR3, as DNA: TGTGCCAGCAGTTCCCAGGGGGTAACAGCTTTCTTT. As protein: CASSSQGVTAFF.

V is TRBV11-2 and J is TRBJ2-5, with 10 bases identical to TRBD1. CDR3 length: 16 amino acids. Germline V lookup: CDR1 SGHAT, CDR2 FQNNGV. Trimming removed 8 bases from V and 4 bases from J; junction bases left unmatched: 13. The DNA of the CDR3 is TGTGCCAGCCTAGAGGGAAGACAGGGGGCTTCAGAGACCCAGTACTTC. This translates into CASLEGRQGASETQYF.

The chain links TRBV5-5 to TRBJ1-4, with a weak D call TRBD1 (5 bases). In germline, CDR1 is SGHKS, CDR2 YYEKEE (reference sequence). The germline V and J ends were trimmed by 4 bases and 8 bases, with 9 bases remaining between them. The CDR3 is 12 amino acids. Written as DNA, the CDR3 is TGTGCCAGCAGCCGCCAGGGAGAAAAACTGTTTTTT. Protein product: CASSRQGEKLFF.

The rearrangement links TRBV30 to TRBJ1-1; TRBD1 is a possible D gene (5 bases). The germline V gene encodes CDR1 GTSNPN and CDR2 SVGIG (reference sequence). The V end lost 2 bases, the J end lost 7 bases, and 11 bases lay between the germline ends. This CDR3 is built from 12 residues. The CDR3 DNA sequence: TGTGCCTGGAGTTTGTGGGGACTTGAAGCTTTCTTT. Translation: CAWSLWGLEAFF.

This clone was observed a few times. The CDR3 spells CAWSVQTSGSGANVLTF. CDR3 bases: TGTGCCTGGAGTGTACAAACTAGCGGCTCTGGGGCCAACGTCCTGACTTTC. The rearrangement uses TRBV30 and TRBJ2-6; TRBD2 aligns across 8 bases. The germline CDR1 and CDR2 sequences are GTSNPN and SVGIG (reference sequence). The CDR3 runs to 17 residues. V was clipped by 0 bases and J by 0 bases; unmatched bases: 4.

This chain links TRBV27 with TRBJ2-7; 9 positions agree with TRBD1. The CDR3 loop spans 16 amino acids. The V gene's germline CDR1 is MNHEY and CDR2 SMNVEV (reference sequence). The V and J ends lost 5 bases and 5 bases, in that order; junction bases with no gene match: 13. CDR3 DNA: TGTGCCAGCAGTCCCAATGGACAGGGGAGAATTAACGAGCAGTACTTC. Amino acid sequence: CASSPNGQGRINEQYF.

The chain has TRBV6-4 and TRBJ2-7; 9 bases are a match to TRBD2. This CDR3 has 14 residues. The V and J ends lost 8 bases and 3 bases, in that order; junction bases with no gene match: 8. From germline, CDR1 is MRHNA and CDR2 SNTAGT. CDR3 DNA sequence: TGTGCCAGCGGCCGGCGGGAGGGTCTCTACGAGCAGTACTTC. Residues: CASGRREGLYEQYF.

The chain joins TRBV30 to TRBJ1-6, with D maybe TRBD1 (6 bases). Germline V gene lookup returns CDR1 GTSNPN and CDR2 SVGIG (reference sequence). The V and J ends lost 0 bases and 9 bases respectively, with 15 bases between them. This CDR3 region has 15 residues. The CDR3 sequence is CAWSVSETGSSPLHF. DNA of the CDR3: TGTGCCTGGAGTGTATCGGAGACAGGCTCTTCACCCCTCCACTTT.

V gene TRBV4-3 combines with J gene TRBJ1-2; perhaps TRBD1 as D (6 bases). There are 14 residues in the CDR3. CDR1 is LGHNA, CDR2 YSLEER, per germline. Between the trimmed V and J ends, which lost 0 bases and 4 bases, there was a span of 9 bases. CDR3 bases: TGCGCCAGCAGCCAAGATGCGGGGGCCTATGGCTACACCTTC. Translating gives CASSQDAGAYGYTF.

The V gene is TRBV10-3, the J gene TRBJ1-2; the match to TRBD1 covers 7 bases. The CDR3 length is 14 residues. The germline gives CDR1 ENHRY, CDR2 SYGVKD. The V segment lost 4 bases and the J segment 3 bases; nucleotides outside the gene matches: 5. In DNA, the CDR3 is TGTGCCATCAGTGGCGGGACAGCCGACTATGGCTACACCTTC. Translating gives CAISGGTADYGYTF.